This section outlines one TCR beta chain sequence together with its context. Its target is not known. This record belongs to a study of T cells after yellow fever vaccination. Study-wide results and caveats: On re-exposure, the response was weaker but peaked faster, at day 5 versus 15.

Via MiXCR, TCRdb re-called the 5' RACE reads, giving one row per CDR3 protein. The data contain hundreds of thousands of distinct CDR3 sequences, approximately 13% of them singletons. The germline CDR1 and CDR2 sequences are SGHRS and YFSETQ. The CDR3 runs to 16 residues. The V segment lost 4 bases and the J segment 4 bases; nucleotides outside the gene matches: 8. This chain joins TRBV5-1 and TRBJ2-6; 7 bases match TRBD1. The sequence derives from a man in his thirties or forties who received the YFV17D yellow fever vaccine. Sequencing used PBMCs, obtained on the day of the yellow fever booster vaccination. This CDR3 reads CASSLPTGVGANVLTF. In DNA, the CDR3 is TGCGCCAGCAGCCTGCCCACAGGGGTCGGGGCCAACGTCCTGACTTTC.